This T cell receptor (beta chain) was profiled in a study of blood T cell repertoires in COVID-19. Overall study context: Samples taken during acute and convalescent COVID-19 were collected in the United States, Italy and Spain.

This table comes from immunoSEQ multiplex PCR, and its TCRdb copy is limited to in-frame clones, with some not included. The table shows around 180,000 clones, with roughly nine tenths occurring only once. The CDR3 runs 13 residues. V lost 4 bases and J lost 3; bases outside the gene matches: 3. CDR1 SQVTM and CDR2 ANQGSEA come from the germline V gene. The material sequenced was peripheral blood. This sequence was found in a man between 65 and 85 years old with active or convalescent COVID-19. The rearrangement joins TRBV29-1 to TRBJ1-1; 9 nucleotides align to TRBD1. The CDR3 spells CSVAGQGYTEAFF. DNA for the CDR3: TGCAGCGTTGCCGGACAGGGGTACACTGAAGCTTTCTTT.